Following are 15 T cell receptor beta chains from one sample sequenced in a study of regulatory T cells in long-lasting Graves disease. Sample time point: persistent/refractory GD, antithyroid drugs over 5 years with positive TRAb. Extracted PBMC RNA gave rise to the TCR library. TCR beta libraries were built with iRepertoire HTBI primers and Arm-PCR of CDR3 regions. TCRdb re-derived calls from the multiplex PCR reads in MiXCR, one entry per CDR3 protein. The sample shows fewer than 600,000 distinct CDR3 sequences, roughly 23% of them seen only once. Sequenced here: peripheral blood mononuclear cells (PBMCs), sampled when the disease was refractory, from a patient treated with antithyroid drugs. These receptor sequences come from a female donor with Graves disease.

V and J are TRBV20-1 and TRBJ1-5, with no clear D. V lost 0 bases and J 0 bases, leaving 15 bases between the germline ends. CDR1 is DFQATT, CDR2 SNEGSKA, per germline (reference sequence). This CDR3 is 17 amino acids long. CDR3 DNA sequence: TGCAGTGCTAGAGACCCGGGCGGGGAGTATAGCAATCAGCCCCAGCATTTT. Translated: CSARDPGGEYSNQPQHF.

This sequence joins TRBV6-1 and TRBJ1-5, with a weak D call TRBD1 (5 bases). The V end was cut by 6 bases, the J end by 2 bases, with 11 bases between. This CDR3 region has 14 residues. Germline V gene lookup returns CDR1 MNHNS and CDR2 SASEGT. The CDR3 bases are TGTGCCAGCAGCGACATACAGGGCAATCAGCCCCAGCATTTT. Its translation is CASSDIQGNQPQHF.

A word on this clonotype: One end of the junction does not line up with germline, which may come from a read error. V usage is TRBV24-1 and J usage is TRBJ2-2; a weak D match, TRBD2 (5 bases). CDR3 length: 12 residues. Germline V gives CDR1 KGHDR, CDR2 SFDVKD. Written as DNA, the CDR3 is TGTGCCACCAGCGATATAATCGGGGAGCTGTCTTTT. Residues: CATSDIIGELSF.

This chain uses TRBV12-3 or TRBV12-4 with TRBJ2-7, with 9 positions matching TRBD1. V gave up 8 bases and J gave up 7 bases; unmatched junction bases: 18. CDR3 length: 16 amino acids. Written as DNA, the CDR3 is TGTGCCAGCCCAGGGACAGGGCTTTCGAACACCGGGGAGCAGTACTTC. Translation: CASPGTGLSNTGEQYF.

This clonotype occurred many times. The V gene is TRBV7-4, the J gene TRBJ1-5; TRBD1 agrees at 11 bases. Per germline, CDR1 SGHVT and CDR2 SQSDAQ. The CDR3 totals 20 residues. With V trimmed by 4 bases and J by 5 bases, 19 bases remained unmatched. DNA of the CDR3: TGTGCCAGCAGCTGCCTCATCCCGGGACAGGGGGAAGGCGGCGATCAGCCCCAGCATTTT. Protein product: CASSCLIPGQGEGGDQPQHF. The whole variable domain, filled in from reference TRBV7-4 and TRBJ1-5, reads GAGVSQSPRYKVAKRGRDVALRCDSISGHVTLYWYRQTLGQGSEVLTYSQSDAQRDKSGRPSGRFSAERPERSVSTLKIQRTEQGDSAVYLCASSCLIPGQGEGGDQPQHFGDGTRLSIL.

The chain has TRBV28 and TRBJ2-6; TRBD1 matches 7 bases. V shed 3 bases, J shed 2 bases, and the junction held 4 bases outside the gene matches. The germline gives CDR1 MDHEN, CDR2 SYDVKM. This CDR3 has 16 amino acids. CDR3 sequence (DNA): TGTGCCAGCAGTTTGGGGCAGGGGGCTGGGGCCAACGTCCTGACTTTC. Translated: CASSLGQGAGANVLTF.

This clonotype showed up just a few times. This sequence joins TRBV19 and TRBJ1-1, with D unresolved. Trimming took off 3 bases at V and 1 base at J, with 6 bases between the two ends. Germline V gives CDR1 LNHDA, CDR2 SQIVND (reference sequence). The CDR3 is 13 amino acids. CDR3 nucleotides: TGTGCCAGTAGTATCAGTACGAACACTGAAGCTTTCTTT. This codes for CASSISTNTEAFF.

This clonotype came up a few times. Possible read error: a much larger clone is one base away. The chain joins TRBV6-1 to TRBJ1-5; 7 nucleotides agree with TRBD1. V lost 6 bases to trimming and J lost 4 bases; unmatched junction nucleotides: 6. The CDR3 loop spans 14 amino acids. The V gene's germline CDR1 is MNHNS and CDR2 SASEGT. The CDR3 loop reads CASSQTGRNQPQHF. The CDR3 region has the DNA TGTGCCAGCAGCCAGACAGGGCGGAATCAGCCCCAGCATTTT.

Notes on this clonotype: Being one base from a much bigger clone, this may be a read error. The gene calls are TRBV9 and TRBJ2-7; D is possibly TRBD1 (6 bases). CDR1 is SGDLS and CDR2 is YYNGEE in the germline V gene. CDR3 length: 12 residues. The CDR3 spells CAGSVGGTEQYF. CDR3 nucleotide sequence: TGTGCCGGCAGCGTAGGGGGAACCGAGCAGTACTTC.

DNA of the CDR3: TGTGCCAGCAGCTTAGACGGTCGTACAGATAACACTGAAGCTTTCTTT. It translates to CASSLDGRTDNTEAFF. The rearrangement uses TRBV7-8 and TRBJ1-1; D call uncertain. Germline CDR1 reads SGHVS; CDR2 reads FQNEAQ. CDR3 size: 16 residues. Trimming stripped 1 base from V and 2 bases from J, with 14 bases between.

This clonotype was seen once. V usage is TRBV20-1 and J usage is TRBJ1-5; tentatively, D is TRBD1 (6 bases). CDR1 and CDR2 from the germline V gene are DFQATT and SNEGSKA (reference sequence). V shed 1 base and J shed 2 bases, with 15 bases lying between them. The length of the CDR3 is 16 residues. The CDR3 DNA sequence: TGCAGTGCTAGAGGCCGAGGGGGTTCCCGCAATCAGCCCCAGCATTTT. Protein sequence: CSARGRGGSRNQPQHF.

At least ten counts were recorded for this clonotype. V is TRBV20-1 and J is TRBJ2-5, with 8 bases matching TRBD1. CDR3 length: 15 amino acids. Germline V gives CDR1 DFQATT, CDR2 SNEGSKA (reference sequence). Unmatched junction bases numbered 12, after V lost 5 bases and J lost 4 bases. Written as DNA, the CDR3 is TGCAGTGCTCCGGACAGGGTGACCGACCTAGAGACCCAGTACTTC. Its translation is CSAPDRVTDLETQYF.

The V call is TRBV5-6, the J call TRBJ2-7; TRBD1 matches 8 bases. The CDR3 runs to 14 residues. Trimming cost V 4 bases and J 4 bases; bases outside gene matches: 7. CDR1 and CDR2 (germline): SGHDT, YYEEEE. DNA for the CDR3: TGTGCCAGCAGCCCGGACAGGGAAGAATACGAGCAGTACTTC. The encoded protein is CASSPDREEYEQYF.

In this sample, this clonotype turned up many times. This chain links TRBV20-1 with TRBJ2-4, with TRBD1 matching over 8 bases. Trimming took 5 bases from V and 7 from J; bases not matched to a gene: 10. Looked up from germline, CDR1 is DFQATT and CDR2 is SNEGSKA (reference sequence). The CDR3 is 14 residues long. This chain's CDR3 is CSAGRTGKSNIQYF. In DNA, the CDR3 is TGCAGTGCTGGCCGGACAGGGAAGAGCAACATTCAGTACTTC.

This clonotype was counted only a few times. The chain links TRBV9 to TRBJ1-2, with TRBD1 as a possible D gene (6 bases). The V end lost 0 bases, the J end lost 4 bases, and 13 bases lay between the germline ends. In germline, CDR1 is SGDLS, CDR2 YYNGEE. The CDR3 consists of 15 residues. CDR3 in amino acids: CASSVGGGSIYGYTF. DNA of the CDR3: TGTGCCAGCAGCGTAGGGGGGGGCAGCATCTATGGCTACACCTTC.